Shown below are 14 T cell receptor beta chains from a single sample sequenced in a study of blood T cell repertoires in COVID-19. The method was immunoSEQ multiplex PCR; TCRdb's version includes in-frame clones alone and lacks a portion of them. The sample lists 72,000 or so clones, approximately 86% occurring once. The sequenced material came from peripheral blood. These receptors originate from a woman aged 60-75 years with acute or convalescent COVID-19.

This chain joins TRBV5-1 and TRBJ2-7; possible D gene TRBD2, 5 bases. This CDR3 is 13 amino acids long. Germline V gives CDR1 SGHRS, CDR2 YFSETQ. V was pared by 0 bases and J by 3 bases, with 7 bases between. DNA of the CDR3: TGCGCCAGCAGCTTGGAACGGGGCTACGAGCAGTACTTC. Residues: CASSLERGYEQYF.

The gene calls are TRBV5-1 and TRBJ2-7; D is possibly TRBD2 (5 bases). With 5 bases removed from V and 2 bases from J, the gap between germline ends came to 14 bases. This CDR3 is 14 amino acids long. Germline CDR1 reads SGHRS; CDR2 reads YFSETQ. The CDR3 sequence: CASSPFGLAYEQYF. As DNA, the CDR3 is TGCGCCAGCAGTCCCTTCGGACTTGCCTACGAGCAGTACTTC.

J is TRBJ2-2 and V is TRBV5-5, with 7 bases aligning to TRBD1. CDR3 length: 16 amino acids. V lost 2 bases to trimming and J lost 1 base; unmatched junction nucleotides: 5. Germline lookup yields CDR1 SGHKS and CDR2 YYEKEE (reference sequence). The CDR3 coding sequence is TGTGCCAGCAGCTTCAAAAGGGGGCTGAACACCGGGGAGCTGTTTTTT. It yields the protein CASSFKRGLNTGELFF.

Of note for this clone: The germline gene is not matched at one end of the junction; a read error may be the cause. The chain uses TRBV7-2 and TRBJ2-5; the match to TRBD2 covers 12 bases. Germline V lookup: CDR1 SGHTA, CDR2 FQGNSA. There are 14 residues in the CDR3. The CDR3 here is CASSLAGGRETQYF. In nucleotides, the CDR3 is TGTGCCAGCAGCCTAGCGGGGGGGAGGGAGACCCAGTACTTC.

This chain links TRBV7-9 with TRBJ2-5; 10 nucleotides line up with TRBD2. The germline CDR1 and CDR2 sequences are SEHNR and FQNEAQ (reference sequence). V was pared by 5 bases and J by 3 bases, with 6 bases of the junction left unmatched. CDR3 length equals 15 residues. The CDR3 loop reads CASSPITSGEETQYF. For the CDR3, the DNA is TGTGCCAGCAGCCCGATCACTAGCGGGGAAGAGACCCAGTACTTC. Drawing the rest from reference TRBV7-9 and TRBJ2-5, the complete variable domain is DTGVSQNPRHKITKRGQNVTFRCDPISEHNRLYWYRQTLGQGPEFLTYFQNEAQLEKSRLLSDRFSAERPKGSFSTLEIQRTEQGDSAMYLCASSPITSGEETQYFGPGTRLLVL.

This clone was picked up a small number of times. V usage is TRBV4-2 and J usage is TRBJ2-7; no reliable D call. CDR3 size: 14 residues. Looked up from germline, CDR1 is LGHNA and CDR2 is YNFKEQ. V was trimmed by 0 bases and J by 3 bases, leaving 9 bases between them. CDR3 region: CASSQDRGSYEQYF. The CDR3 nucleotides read TGTGCCAGCAGCCAAGATAGAGGCAGCTACGAGCAGTACTTC.

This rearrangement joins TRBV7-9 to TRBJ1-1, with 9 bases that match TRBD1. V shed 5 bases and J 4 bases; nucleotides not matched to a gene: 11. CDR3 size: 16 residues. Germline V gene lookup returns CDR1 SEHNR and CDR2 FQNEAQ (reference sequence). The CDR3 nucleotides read TGTGCCAGCAGCACTGGACAGGGGCCGAGTTTCACTGAAGCTTTCTTT. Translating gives CASSTGQGPSFTEAFF.

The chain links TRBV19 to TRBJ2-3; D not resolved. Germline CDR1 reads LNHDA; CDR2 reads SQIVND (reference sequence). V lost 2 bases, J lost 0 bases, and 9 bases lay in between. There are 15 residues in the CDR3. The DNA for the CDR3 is TGTGCCAGTAGTATACGAGCTACTAGCACAGATACGCAGTATTTT. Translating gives CASSIRATSTDTQYF.

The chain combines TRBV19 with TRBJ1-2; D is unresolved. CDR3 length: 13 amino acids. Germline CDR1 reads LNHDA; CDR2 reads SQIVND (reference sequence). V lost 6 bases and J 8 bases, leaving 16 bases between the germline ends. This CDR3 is CASSFVDTRGYTF. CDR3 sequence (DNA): TGTGCCAGTAGCTTCGTCGACACACGGGGCTACACCTTC.

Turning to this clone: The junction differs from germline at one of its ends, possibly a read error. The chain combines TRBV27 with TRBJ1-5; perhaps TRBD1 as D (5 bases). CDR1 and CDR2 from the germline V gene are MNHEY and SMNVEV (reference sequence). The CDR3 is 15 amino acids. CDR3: CASSPQGLGNHPQHF. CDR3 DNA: TGTGCCAGCAGTCCCCAGGGACTGGGGAATCACCCCCAGCATTTT.

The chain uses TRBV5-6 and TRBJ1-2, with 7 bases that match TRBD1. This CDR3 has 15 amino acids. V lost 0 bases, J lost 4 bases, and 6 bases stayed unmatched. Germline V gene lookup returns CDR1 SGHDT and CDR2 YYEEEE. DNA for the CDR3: TGTGCCAGCAGCTTGGTAGACAGGGTAGGCTATGGCTACACCTTC. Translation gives CASSLVDRVGYGYTF.

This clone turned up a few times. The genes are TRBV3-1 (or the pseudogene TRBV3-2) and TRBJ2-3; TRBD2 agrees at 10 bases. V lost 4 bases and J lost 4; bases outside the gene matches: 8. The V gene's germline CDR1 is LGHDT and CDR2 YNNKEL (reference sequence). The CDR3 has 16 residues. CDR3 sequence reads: CASSPQLAGGPDTQYF. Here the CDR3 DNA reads TGTGCCAGCAGCCCTCAGTTAGCGGGGGGTCCAGATACGCAGTATTTT.

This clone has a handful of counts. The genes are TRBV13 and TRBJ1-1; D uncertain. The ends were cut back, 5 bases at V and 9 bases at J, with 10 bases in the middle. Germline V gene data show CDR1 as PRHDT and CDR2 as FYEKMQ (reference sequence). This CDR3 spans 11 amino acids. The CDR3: CASSIQTKAFF. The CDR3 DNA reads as TGTGCCAGCAGCATACAGACAAAAGCTTTCTTT. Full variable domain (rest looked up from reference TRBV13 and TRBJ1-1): AAGVIQSPRHLIKEKRETATLKCYPIPRHDTVYWYQQGPGQDPQFLISFYEKMQSDKGSIPDRFSAQQFSDYHSELNMSSLELGDSALYFCASSIQTKAFFGQGTRLTVV.

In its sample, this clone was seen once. For the CDR3, the DNA is TGTGCCAGCAGACTAGCGGGTCAAGAGACCCAGTACTTC. Its protein is CASRLAGQETQYF. The chain recombines TRBV3-1 (or the pseudogene TRBV3-2) with TRBJ2-5, with TRBD2 matching 9 bases. The CDR3 length is 13 residues. Losses at the gene ends were 6 bases for V and 2 bases for J; bases not matched to a gene: 1. Germline loops: CDR1 LGHDT, CDR2 YNNKEL (reference sequence).